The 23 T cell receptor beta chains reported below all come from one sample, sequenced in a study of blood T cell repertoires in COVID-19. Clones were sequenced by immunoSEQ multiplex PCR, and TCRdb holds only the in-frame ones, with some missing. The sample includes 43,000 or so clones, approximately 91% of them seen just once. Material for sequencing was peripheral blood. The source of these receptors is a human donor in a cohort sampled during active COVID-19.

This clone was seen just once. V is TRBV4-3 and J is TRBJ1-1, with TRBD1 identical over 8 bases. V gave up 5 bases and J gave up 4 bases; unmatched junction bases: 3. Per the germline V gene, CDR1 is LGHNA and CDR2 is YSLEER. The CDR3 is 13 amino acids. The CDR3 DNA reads TGCGCCAGCAGCTACACAGGGGGCACTGAAGCTTTCTTT. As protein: CASSYTGGTEAFF.

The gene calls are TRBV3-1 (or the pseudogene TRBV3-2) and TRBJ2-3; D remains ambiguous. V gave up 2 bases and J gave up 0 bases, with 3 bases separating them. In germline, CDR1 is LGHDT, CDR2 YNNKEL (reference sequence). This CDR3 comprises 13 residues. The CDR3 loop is CASSQISTDTQYF. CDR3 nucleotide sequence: TGTGCCAGCAGCCAAATAAGCACAGATACGCAGTATTTT.

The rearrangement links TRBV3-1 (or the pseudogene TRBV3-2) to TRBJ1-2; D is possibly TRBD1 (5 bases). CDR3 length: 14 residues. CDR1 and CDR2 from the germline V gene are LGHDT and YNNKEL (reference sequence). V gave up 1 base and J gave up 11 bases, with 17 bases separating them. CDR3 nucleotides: TGTGCCAGCAGCCAAGCTTCAATCGGGGCGGGATACACCTTC. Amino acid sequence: CASSQASIGAGYTF.

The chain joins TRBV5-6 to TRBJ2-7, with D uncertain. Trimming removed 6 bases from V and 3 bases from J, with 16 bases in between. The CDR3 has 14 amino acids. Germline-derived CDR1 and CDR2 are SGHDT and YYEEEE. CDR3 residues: CASTQIGQVYEQYF. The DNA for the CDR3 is TGTGCCAGCACCCAAATTGGGCAGGTCTACGAGCAGTACTTC.

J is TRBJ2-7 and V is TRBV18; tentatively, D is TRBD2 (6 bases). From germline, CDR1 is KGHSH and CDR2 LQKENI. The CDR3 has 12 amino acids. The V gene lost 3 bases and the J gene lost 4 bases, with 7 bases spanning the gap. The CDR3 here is CASSPGGYEQYF. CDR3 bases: TGTGCCAGCTCACCCGGGGGATACGAGCAGTACTTC.

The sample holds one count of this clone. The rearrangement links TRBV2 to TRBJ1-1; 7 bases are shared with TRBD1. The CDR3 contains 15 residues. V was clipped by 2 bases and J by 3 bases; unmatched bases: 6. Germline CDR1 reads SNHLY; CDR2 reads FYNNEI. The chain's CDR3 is CASSEYRGDHTEAFF. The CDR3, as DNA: TGTGCCAGCAGTGAATACAGGGGAGACCACACTGAAGCTTTCTTT.

CDR3 sequence (DNA): TGTGCCACCAGCAGAGATAAAGGCAGGGGGCTCTCCTACAATGAGCAGTTCTTC. Its protein is CATSRDKGRGLSYNEQFF. The chain links TRBV15 to TRBJ2-1, with 8 bases aligning to TRBD1. V shed 0 bases and J 0 bases; nucleotides not matched to a gene: 7. The V gene's germline CDR1 is LNHNV and CDR2 YYDKDF (reference sequence). The CDR3 totals 18 residues.

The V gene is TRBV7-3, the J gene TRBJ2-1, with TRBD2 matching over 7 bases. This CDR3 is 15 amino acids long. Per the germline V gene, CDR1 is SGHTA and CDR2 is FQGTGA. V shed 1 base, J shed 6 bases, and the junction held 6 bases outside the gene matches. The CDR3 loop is CASSLSGTTRNEQFF. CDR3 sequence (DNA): TGTGCCAGCAGCTTAAGTGGGACTACGCGCAATGAGCAGTTCTTC.

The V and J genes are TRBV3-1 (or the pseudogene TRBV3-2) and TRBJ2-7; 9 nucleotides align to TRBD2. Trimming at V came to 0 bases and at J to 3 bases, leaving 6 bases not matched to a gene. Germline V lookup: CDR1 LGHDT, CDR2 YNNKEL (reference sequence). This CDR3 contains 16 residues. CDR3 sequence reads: CASSQDPQREVYEQYF. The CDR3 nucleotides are TGTGCCAGCAGCCAAGATCCCCAGCGGGAGGTCTACGAGCAGTACTTC.

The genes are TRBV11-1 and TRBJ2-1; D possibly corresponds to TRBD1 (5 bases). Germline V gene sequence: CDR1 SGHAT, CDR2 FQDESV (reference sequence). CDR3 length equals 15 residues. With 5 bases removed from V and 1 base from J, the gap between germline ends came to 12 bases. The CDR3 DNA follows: TGTGCCAGCAGCCTGAGACAGATATCCTACAATGAGCAGTTCTTC. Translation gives CASSLRQISYNEQFF.

Here the CDR3 DNA reads TGTGCCAGCAGCGGGGGGTGGGCAGAGACCCAGTACTTC. This encodes CASSGGWAETQYF. This chain joins TRBV7-9 and TRBJ2-5; D perhaps matches TRBD2 (6 bases). The CDR3 contains 13 residues. CDR1 SEHNR and CDR2 FQNEAQ come from the germline V gene (reference sequence). Trimming took 5 bases from V and 4 from J, leaving 11 bases between them.

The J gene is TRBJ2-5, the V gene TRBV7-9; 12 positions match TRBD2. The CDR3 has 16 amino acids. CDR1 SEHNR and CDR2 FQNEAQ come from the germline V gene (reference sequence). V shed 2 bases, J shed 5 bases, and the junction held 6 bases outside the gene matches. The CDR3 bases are TGTGCCAGCAGCTTAACTAGCGGGGGGTCAGGGGAGACCCAGTACTTC. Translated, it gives CASSLTSGGSGETQYF.

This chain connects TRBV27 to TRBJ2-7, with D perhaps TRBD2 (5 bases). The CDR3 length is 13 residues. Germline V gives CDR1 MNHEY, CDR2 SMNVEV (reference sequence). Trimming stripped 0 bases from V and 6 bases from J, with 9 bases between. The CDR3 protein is CASSLSRGSEQYF. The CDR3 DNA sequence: TGTGCCAGCAGTTTATCGCGAGGGTCCGAGCAGTACTTC.

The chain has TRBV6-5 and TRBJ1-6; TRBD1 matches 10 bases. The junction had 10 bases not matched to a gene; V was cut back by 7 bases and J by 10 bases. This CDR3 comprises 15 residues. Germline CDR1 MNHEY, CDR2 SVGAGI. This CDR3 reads CASTRTGTGDSPLHF. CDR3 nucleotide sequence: TGTGCCAGCACCCGGACCGGGACAGGGGACTCACCCCTCCACTTT.

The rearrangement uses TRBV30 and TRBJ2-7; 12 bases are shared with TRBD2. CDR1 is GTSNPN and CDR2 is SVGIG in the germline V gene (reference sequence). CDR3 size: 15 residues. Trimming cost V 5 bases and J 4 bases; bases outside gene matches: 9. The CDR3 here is CAWGPGLAGSYEQYF. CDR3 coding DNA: TGTGCCTGGGGACCCGGACTAGCGGGATCTTACGAGCAGTACTTC.

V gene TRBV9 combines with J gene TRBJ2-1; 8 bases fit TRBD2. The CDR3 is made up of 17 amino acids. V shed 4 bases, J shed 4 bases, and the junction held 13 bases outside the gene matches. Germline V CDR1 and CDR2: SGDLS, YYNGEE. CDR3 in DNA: TGTGCCAGCAGCCCCACCCTCAGCCAGCGGGGGTACAATGAGCAGTTCTTC. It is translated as CASSPTLSQRGYNEQFF.

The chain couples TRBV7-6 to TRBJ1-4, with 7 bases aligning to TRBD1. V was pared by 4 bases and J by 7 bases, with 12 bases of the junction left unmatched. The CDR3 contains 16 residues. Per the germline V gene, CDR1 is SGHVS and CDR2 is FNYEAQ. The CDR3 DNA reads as TGTGCCAGCAGCTCATATACAGGGGCTCGGGGTGAAAAACTGTTTTTT. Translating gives CASSSYTGARGEKLFF.

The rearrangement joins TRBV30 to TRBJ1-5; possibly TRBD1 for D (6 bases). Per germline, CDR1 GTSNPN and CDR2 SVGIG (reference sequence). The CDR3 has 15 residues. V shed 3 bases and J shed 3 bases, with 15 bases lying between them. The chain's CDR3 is CAWRSPHRDNQPQHF. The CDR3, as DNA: TGTGCCTGGAGATCCCCCCACAGGGACAATCAGCCCCAGCATTTT.

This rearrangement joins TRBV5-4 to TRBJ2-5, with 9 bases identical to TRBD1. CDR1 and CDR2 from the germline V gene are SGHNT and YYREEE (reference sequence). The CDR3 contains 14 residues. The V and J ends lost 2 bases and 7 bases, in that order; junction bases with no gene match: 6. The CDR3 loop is CASSFGQGRGTQYF. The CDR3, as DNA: TGTGCCAGCAGCTTCGGACAGGGGCGAGGGACCCAGTACTTC.

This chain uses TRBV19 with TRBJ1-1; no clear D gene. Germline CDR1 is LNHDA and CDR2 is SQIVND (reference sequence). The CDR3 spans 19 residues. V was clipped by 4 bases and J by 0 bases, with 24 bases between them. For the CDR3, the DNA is TGTGCCAGTAGTAACCCCCTTTGGACCCTACAGAGGGTGAACACTGAAGCTTTCTTT. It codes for CASSNPLWTLQRVNTEAFF.

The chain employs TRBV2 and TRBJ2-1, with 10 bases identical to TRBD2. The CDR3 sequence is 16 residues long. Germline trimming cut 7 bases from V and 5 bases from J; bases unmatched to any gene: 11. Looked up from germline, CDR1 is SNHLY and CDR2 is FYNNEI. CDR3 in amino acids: CASNPIGLADNNEQFF. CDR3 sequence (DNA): TGTGCCAGCAACCCGATAGGACTAGCGGACAACAATGAGCAGTTCTTC.

The CDR3 sequence: CASSSRDRVGGELFF. CDR3 nucleotides: TGTGCCAGTAGTTCTCGCGACAGGGTTGGCGGGGAGCTGTTTTTT. The chain couples TRBV19 to TRBJ2-2; TRBD1 agrees at 7 bases. The V segment lost 5 bases and the J segment 7 bases; nucleotides outside the gene matches: 10. This CDR3 contains 15 residues. Germline CDR1 is LNHDA and CDR2 is SQIVND (reference sequence).

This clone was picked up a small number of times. CDR3 protein: CAWSVYLAGGFEPSYEQYF. In DNA, the CDR3 is TGTGCCTGGAGTGTATATCTAGCGGGCGGGTTCGAGCCCTCCTACGAGCAGTACTTC. The chain is built from TRBV30 and TRBJ2-7; 8 nucleotides agree with TRBD2. Germline loops: CDR1 GTSNPN, CDR2 SVGIG (reference sequence). CDR3 length equals 19 residues. J lost 0 bases, V lost 0 bases, and 16 bases had no gene match.